These T cell receptor beta chains were read from a single sample in a study of T-cell reconstitution after alpha-beta-depleted transplantation in children. Using its own MiXCR run on the PCR reads, TCRdb lists one record per CDR3 protein. The sample has about a million distinct CDR3 sequences; roughly 29% are singletons. The specimen comprised PBMCs, mostly from graft donor cells, sampled 360 days after TCRalphabeta/CD19-depleted stem cell transplant. The receptors come from a boy younger than two who had a stem cell transplant for SCID, so the T cells may come from the graft donor. Each CDR3 is given with its conserved first and last residue. D genes are given only for firm matches. Not all rows give a size; the values are once, few, many and, for expanded clones, a class.

j_gene	d_gene	v_gene	abundance	CDR3aa	CDR3nt
TRBJ1-2	NA	TRBV12-3/TRBV12-4	NA	CASSLLGDGYTF	TGTGCCAGCAGTTTATTAGGGGATGGCTACACCTTC
TRBJ2-1	TRBD2	TRBV7-2	once	CASSPSGFNNEQFF	TGTGCCAGCAGCCCTAGCGGGTTCAACAATGAGCAGTTCTTC
TRBJ2-2	TRBD2	TRBV15	many	CATSRGLAGLNTGELFF	TGTGCCACCAGCAGAGGGCTAGCGGGGCTCAACACCGGGGAGCTGTTTTTT
TRBJ2-2	TRBD2	TRBV11-2	NA	CASSLNLRGGRTGELFF	TGTGCCAGCAGCTTAAATCTGCGGGGGGGCCGAACCGGGGAGCTGTTTTTT
TRBJ2-7	TRBD2	TRBV7-8	NA	CASSLGGGGKKSYEQYF	TGTGCCAGCAGCTTGGGTGGGGGGGGGAAGAAGTCCTACGAGCAGTACTTC
TRBJ2-7	TRBD1	TRBV4-1	few	CASSQSRTGGSYEQYF	TGCGCCAGCAGCCAAAGTCGTACAGGGGGCAGCTACGAGCAGTACTTC
TRBJ2-5	NA	TRBV12-3/TRBV12-4	NA	CASSLGGVGKKTQYF	TGTGCCAGCAGTTTAGGAGGGGTGGGGAAGAAGACCCAGTACTTC
TRBJ2-7	TRBD1	TRBV3-1	NA	CASRPQGGEQYF	TGTGCCAGCAGGCCACAGGGGGGCGAGCAGTACTTC
TRBJ2-5	TRBD2	TRBV20-1	NA	CSALGLAGGWETQYF	TGCAGTGCCCTTGGACTAGCGGGGGGCTGGGAGACCCAGTACTTC
TRBJ2-5	NA	TRBV12-3/TRBV12-4	few	CASSLAVGTFSQETQYF	TGTGCCAGCAGTTTAGCGGTCGGGACCTTCTCCCAAGAGACCCAGTACTTC
TRBJ1-5	NA	TRBV18	NA	CASSPQTGINQPQHF	TGTGCCAGCTCACCACAAACAGGGATTAATCAGCCCCAGCATTTT
TRBJ2-5	NA	TRBV11-2	few	CASSLESVNAVTQYF	TGTGCCAGCAGCTTAGAGTCTGTAAATGCGGTAACCCAGTACTTC
TRBJ2-7	NA	TRBV11-1	few	CASSTDTGIEQYF	TGTGCCAGCAGCACTGACACAGGAATCGAGCAGTACTTC
TRBJ2-3	NA	TRBV5-1	NA	CASSLAGLGADTQYF	TGCGCCAGCAGCTTGGCCGGATTAGGTGCAGATACGCAGTATTTT
TRBJ2-4	TRBD2	TRBV12-3/TRBV12-4	few	CASSPRGDQAKNIQYF	TGTGCCAGCAGTCCACGGGGGGATCAAGCCAAAAACATTCAGTACTTC
TRBJ2-7	NA	TRBV4-3	few	CASSPDRVLTYEQYF	TGCGCCAGCAGCCCCGACCGGGTTCTCACCTACGAGCAGTACTTC
TRBJ2-1	TRBD2	TRBV5-1	few	CASSLTQAGGPRYNEQFF	TGCGCCAGCAGCTTGACCCAAGCGGGGGGGCCTAGATACAATGAGCAGTTCTTC
TRBJ2-1	NA	TRBV29-1	NA	CSVLFGTTYNEQFF	TGCAGCGTCTTATTCGGGACAACTTACAATGAGCAGTTCTTC
TRBJ2-7	TRBD1	TRBV25-1	few	CASSELGQGAYEQYF	TGTGCCAGCAGTGAACTGGGACAGGGAGCCTACGAGCAGTACTTC
TRBJ2-5	NA	TRBV20-1	NA	CSARVPGLTETQYF	TGCAGTGCTAGAGTCCCGGGGCTAACGGAGACCCAGTACTTC
TRBJ2-3	NA	TRBV5-1	few	CASSLDLGRSVPHRSTDTQYF	TGCGCCAGCAGCTTGGATCTGGGCAGGTCCGTCCCCCACCGAAGCACAGATACGCAGTATTTT
TRBJ1-2	NA	TRBV28	few	CASTLSSTGSHGYTF	TGTGCCAGCACCCTATCGTCCACAGGGTCCCATGGCTACACCTTC
TRBJ1-4	TRBD1	TRBV20-1	few	CSANRGDNEKLFF	TGCAGTGCTAACAGGGGGGATAATGAAAAACTGTTTTTT
TRBJ2-7	NA	TRBV18	NA	CASSPLDSSSYEQYF	TGTGCCAGCTCACCTCTCGACAGTAGCTCCTACGAGCAGTACTTC
TRBJ2-3	NA	TRBV5-1	few	CASSLLLGFPTDTQYF	TGCGCCAGCAGCTTGTTGCTCGGATTCCCCACAGATACGCAGTATTTT
TRBJ1-5	NA	TRBV20-1	few	CSARDGSYSNQPQHF	TGCAGTGCTAGAGACGGGAGTTATAGCAATCAGCCCCAGCATTTT
TRBJ2-5	TRBD2	TRBV6-2/TRBV6-3	few	CASSYVSSGVTFQETQYF	TGTGCCAGCAGTTACGTATCTAGCGGAGTTACCTTTCAAGAGACCCAGTACTTC
TRBJ1-5	NA	TRBV24-1	NA	CATSGLGSNQPQHF	TGTGCCACCAGTGGATTGGGGAGCAATCAGCCCCAGCATTTT
TRBJ2-5	NA	TRBV5-1	NA	CASKEPRVVEETQYF	TGCGCCAGCAAGGAGCCCAGGGTGGTGGAGGAGACCCAGTACTTC
TRBJ1-4	TRBD1	TRBV3-1	NA	CASSQATGGSEKLFF	TGTGCCAGCAGCCAGGCAACAGGGGGAAGCGAAAAACTGTTTTTT
TRBJ2-7	NA	TRBV4-1	NA	CASSQEGRRPSSYEQYF	TGCGCCAGCAGCCAAGAAGGTAGGCGGCCGAGCTCCTACGAGCAGTACTTC
TRBJ2-7	NA	TRBV4-3	few	CASSQDGAAQYEQYF	TGCGCCAGCAGCCAAGATGGGGCTGCCCAGTACGAGCAGTACTTC
TRBJ2-1	NA	TRBV12-3/TRBV12-4	few	CASSLIRGTYNEQFF	TGTGCCAGCAGTTTAATCAGGGGAACCTACAATGAGCAGTTCTTC
TRBJ1-1	NA	TRBV29-1	many	CSVVNQGGAFF	TGCAGCGTTGTTAATCAGGGTGGAGCTTTCTTT
TRBJ2-4	NA	TRBV6-5	NA	CASSYVGPGALAKNIQYF	TGTGCCAGCAGTTACGTCGGACCTGGGGCTCTAGCCAAAAACATTCAGTACTTC
TRBJ2-2	NA	TRBV24-1	few	CATSHSPNTGELFF	TGTGCCACCAGTCACAGCCCGAACACCGGGGAGCTGTTTTTT
TRBJ2-3	NA	TRBV20-1	few	CSARDGRLPWGDTQYF	TGCAGTGCTAGAGACGGGCGCCTACCATGGGGTGATACGCAGTATTTT
TRBJ2-7	TRBD1	TRBV3-1	NA	CASSQGWDRISYEQYF	TGTGCCAGCAGCCAGGGATGGGACAGGATCTCATACGAGCAGTACTTC
TRBJ1-1	TRBD1	TRBV18	NA	CASSLGQWGTEAFF	TGTGCCAGCTCATTGGGACAGTGGGGCACTGAAGCTTTCTTT
TRBJ2-5	TRBD2	TRBV4-1	NA	CASSQSRDYKTQYF	TGCGCCAGCAGCCAATCCCGGGACTATAAGACCCAGTACTTC
TRBJ2-2	TRBD2	TRBV27	NA	CASSYSGGRSDTGELFF	TGTGCCAGCAGTTACAGCGGGGGGAGGTCCGACACCGGGGAGCTGTTTTTT
TRBJ1-1	NA	TRBV20-1	NA	CSAARDPNTEAFF	TGCAGTGCTGCCCGGGACCCAAACACTGAAGCTTTCTTT
TRBJ2-1	TRBD2	TRBV14	NA	CASSQVGLADFYNEQFF	TGTGCCAGCAGCCAAGTCGGACTAGCGGACTTCTACAATGAGCAGTTCTTC
TRBJ2-3	NA	TRBV28	many	CASSPWGSSPSTDTQYF	TGTGCCAGCAGTCCTTGGGGGTCTAGCCCCAGCACAGATACGCAGTATTTT
TRBJ2-5	NA	TRBV12-3/TRBV12-4	few	CASSLQAGIRKTQYF	TGTGCCAGCAGTTTGCAAGCGGGCATCCGTAAGACCCAGTACTTC
TRBJ2-5	NA	TRBV5-1	few	CASSLYGWNQETQYF	TGCGCCAGCAGCTTGTATGGTTGGAACCAAGAGACCCAGTACTTC
TRBJ2-2	NA	TRBV6-2/TRBV6-3	many	CASTLRAKYGTGELFF	TGTGCCAGCACCCTCAGGGCGAAATATGGGACCGGGGAGCTGTTTTTT
TRBJ2-2	TRBD1	TRBV6-6	few	CASKGRGTGELFF	TGTGCCAGCAAAGGCAGGGGGACCGGGGAGCTGTTTTTT
TRBJ1-5	TRBD1	TRBV28	few	CASSLLFDRGDQPQHF	TGTGCCAGCAGTTTGCTGTTCGACAGGGGTGACCAGCCCCAGCATTTT
TRBJ2-3	NA	TRBV11-1	few	CASSLAGQYFLGTDTQYF	TGTGCCAGCAGCTTAGCCGGACAGTACTTTTTAGGCACAGATACGCAGTATTTT
TRBJ2-1	NA	TRBV12-3/TRBV12-4	few	CASSLVSPYVPNEQFF	TGTGCCAGCAGTTTAGTCAGCCCGTACGTCCCAAATGAGCAGTTCTTC
TRBJ2-4	TRBD1	TRBV29-1	few	CSVPGQGDIQYF	TGCAGCGTCCCGGGACAGGGCGACATTCAGTACTTC